These 17 T cell receptor beta chains were sequenced from one sample in a study of blood T cell repertoires in COVID-19. Clones were sequenced by immunoSEQ multiplex PCR, and TCRdb holds only the in-frame ones, with some missing. This sample has 100,000 to 130,000 clones, with around 88% found just once. The material sequenced was peripheral blood. The source is a man aged 50-59 years with active or convalescent COVID-19.

The CDR3: CASSLVRLGDYEQYF. The CDR3 DNA reads TGTGCCAGCAGCTTGGTGCGGCTAGGGGACTACGAGCAGTACTTC. The gene calls are TRBV5-5 and TRBJ2-7; possible D gene TRBD1, 5 bases. Trimming took off 0 bases at V and 3 bases at J, with 13 bases between the two ends. CDR1 SGHKS and CDR2 YYEKEE come from the germline V gene (reference sequence). The CDR3 has 15 residues. Looking up the rest from reference TRBV5-5 and TRBJ2-7 gives the full variable domain: DAGVTQSPTHLIKTRGQQVTLRCSPISGHKSVSWYQQVLGQGPQFIFQYYEKEERGRGNFPDRFSARQFPNYSSELNVNALLLGDSALYLCASSLVRLGDYEQYFGPGTRLTVT.

The V and J genes are TRBV7-9 and TRBJ1-5; D might be TRBD1 (6 bases). The CDR3 contains 13 residues. Germline assignment: CDR1 SEHNR and CDR2 FQNEAQ (reference sequence). V gave up 7 bases and J gave up 6 bases, with 13 bases separating them. The CDR3 DNA sequence: TGTGCCAGCACCCGTCAGGGGTCTCAGCCCCAGCATTTT. The encoded protein is CASTRQGSQPQHF.

This clone was seen once. The chain employs TRBV7-2 and TRBJ1-1; unclear D gene. V shed 3 bases and J shed 7 bases, with 12 bases lying between them. From germline, CDR1 is SGHTA and CDR2 FQGNSA. The length of the CDR3 is 13 residues. The CDR3 nucleotides read TGTGCCAGCAGCTTTGCTAGAGCGCGTGAAGCTTTCTTT. Translated: CASSFARAREAFF.

This clone was detected only once. The chain carries TRBV7-2 and TRBJ2-1, with TRBD2 identical over 12 bases. The CDR3 consists of 19 residues. V trimming: 8 bases; J trimming: 4 bases; junction bases outside the gene matches: 18. Germline CDR1 reads SGHTA; CDR2 reads FQGNSA. The DNA of the CDR3 is TGTGCCAGCGGGACAGGGCCGACTAGCGGGAGAAGGGGTTACAATGAGCAGTTCTTC. Amino acids: CASGTGPTSGRRGYNEQFF.

The chain employs TRBV9 and TRBJ1-1, with D unresolved. CDR1 SGDLS and CDR2 YYNGEE come from the germline V gene. CDR3 size: 15 residues. V was cut by 3 bases and J by 0 bases, with 12 bases left in between. The CDR3 reads CASSAQAHLNTEAFF. DNA of the CDR3: TGTGCCAGCAGCGCGCAGGCCCACTTGAACACTGAAGCTTTCTTT.

The V and J genes are TRBV10-3 and TRBJ2-3; 9 bases match TRBD2. Looked up from germline, CDR1 is ENHRY and CDR2 is SYGVKD. There are 14 residues in the CDR3. With 8 bases clipped from V and 2 bases from J, the junction kept 5 bases outside the gene matches. CDR3 nucleotide sequence: TGTGCCATCGGGCTAGCGGGACTCACAGATACGCAGTATTTT. This sequence encodes CAIGLAGLTDTQYF.

The gene calls are TRBV30 and TRBJ2-3, with 9 bases lining up with TRBD2. V lost 8 bases and J lost 0; bases outside the gene matches: 12. The CDR3 loop spans 16 amino acids. Germline assignment: CDR1 GTSNPN and CDR2 SVGIG (reference sequence). In DNA form, the CDR3 reads TGTGCCCTAGGGGCTAGCGGGACCGCTAGCACAGATACGCAGTATTTT. Amino acid sequence: CALGASGTASTDTQYF.

The chain combines TRBV11-1 with TRBJ2-5; 7 positions agree with TRBD2. From germline, CDR1 is SGHAT and CDR2 FQDESV (reference sequence). Trimming removed 3 bases from V and 4 bases from J; junction bases left unmatched: 5. The CDR3 is 14 amino acids. In DNA form, the CDR3 reads TGTGCCAGCAGCTTTCTAGCGGAAAGAGAGACCCAGTACTTC. As protein: CASSFLAERETQYF. The full variable domain, completed using reference TRBV11-1 and TRBJ2-5, is EAEVAQSPRYKITEKSQAVAFWCDPISGHATLYWYRQILGQGPELLVQFQDESVVDDSQLPKDRFSAERLKGVDSTLKIQPAELGDSAMYLCASSFLAERETQYFGPGTRLLVL.

This chain joins TRBV7-9 and TRBJ1-1; 7 bases align to TRBD1. Germline CDR1 SEHNR, CDR2 FQNEAQ (reference sequence). The CDR3 runs 15 residues. V lost 1 base and J lost 6; bases outside the gene matches: 8. The CDR3 is CASSLETGHSAEAFF. Written as DNA, the CDR3 is TGTGCCAGCAGCTTAGAGACAGGGCACAGCGCTGAAGCTTTCTTT.

The J gene is TRBJ2-5, the V gene TRBV19, with D possibly TRBD1 on 6 matching bases. Germline V gives CDR1 LNHDA, CDR2 SQIVND (reference sequence). CDR3 length: 11 residues. Trimming left V 9 bases short and J 3 bases short, with 8 bases between. The CDR3 loop reads CASKGEETQYF. As DNA, the CDR3 is TGTGCCAGCAAGGGGGAAGAGACCCAGTACTTC.

This chain uses TRBV18 with TRBJ1-3, with a tentative D call TRBD1 (5 bases). The CDR3 sequence is 15 residues long. The V end lost 1 base, the J end lost 2 bases, and 9 bases lay between the germline ends. CDR1 KGHSH and CDR2 LQKENI come from the germline V gene. Here the CDR3 DNA reads TGTGCCAGCTCACCACAGGGGCCGCCTGGAAACACCATATATTTT. This gives the protein CASSPQGPPGNTIYF.

The rearrangement uses TRBV6-6 and TRBJ1-2, with a tentative D call TRBD1 (5 bases). The ends were cut back, 2 bases at V and 8 bases at J, with 9 bases in the middle. CDR3 size: 12 residues. CDR1 and CDR2 (germline): MNHNY, SVGAGI (reference sequence). CDR3 region: CASSYRAGGYTF. DNA of the CDR3: TGTGCCAGCAGTTACCGGGCAGGGGGCTACACCTTC.

The V call is TRBV28, the J call TRBJ2-7; 11 nucleotides line up with TRBD2. CDR1 is MDHEN and CDR2 is SYDVKM in the germline V gene. After removal of 8 bases from V and 3 bases from J, the junction contained 3 bases not matched to a gene. The CDR3 contains 13 residues. DNA for the CDR3: TGTGCCAGCCTAGCGGGAGGTCTCTACGAGCAGTACTTC. It codes for CASLAGGLYEQYF.

V and J are TRBV29-1 and TRBJ2-7, with 8 bases that match TRBD2. The junction had 12 bases not matched to a gene; V was cut back by 1 base and J by 7 bases. CDR3 length: 15 amino acids. Germline V gene data show CDR1 as SQVTM and CDR2 as ANQGSEA. CDR3 nucleotides: TGCAGCGTTGAAGCCCTAGGAGCGGGAGTCGGAGAGCAGTACTTC. Translation gives CSVEALGAGVGEQYF.

The chain recombines TRBV7-2 with TRBJ2-7, with TRBD1 identical over 9 bases. The germline V gene has CDR1 SGHTA and CDR2 FQGNSA. The V segment lost 5 bases and the J segment 2 bases; nucleotides outside the gene matches: 10. This CDR3 comprises 16 residues. This CDR3 is CASSPGDRGYPYEQYF. CDR3 in DNA: TGTGCCAGCAGCCCAGGAGACAGGGGGTATCCCTACGAGCAGTACTTC.

The J gene is TRBJ2-7, the V gene TRBV28; no firm D call. V lost 3 bases, J lost 0 bases, and 12 bases lay in between. Looked up from germline, CDR1 is MDHEN and CDR2 is SYDVKM. The CDR3 consists of 15 residues. The CDR3 spells CASSLGRSGSYEQYF. In nucleotides, the CDR3 is TGTGCCAGCAGTTTGGGTCGTTCGGGCTCCTACGAGCAGTACTTC.

The V and J genes are TRBV19 and TRBJ1-1; the match to TRBD1 covers 8 bases. Germline CDR1 and CDR2: LNHDA and SQIVND (reference sequence). The CDR3 runs to 15 residues. Trimming cost V 5 bases and J 4 bases; bases outside gene matches: 9. The CDR3 sequence: CASSSPRQGITEAFF. In DNA form, the CDR3 reads TGTGCCAGTAGTTCCCCGAGACAGGGGATCACTGAAGCTTTCTTT.